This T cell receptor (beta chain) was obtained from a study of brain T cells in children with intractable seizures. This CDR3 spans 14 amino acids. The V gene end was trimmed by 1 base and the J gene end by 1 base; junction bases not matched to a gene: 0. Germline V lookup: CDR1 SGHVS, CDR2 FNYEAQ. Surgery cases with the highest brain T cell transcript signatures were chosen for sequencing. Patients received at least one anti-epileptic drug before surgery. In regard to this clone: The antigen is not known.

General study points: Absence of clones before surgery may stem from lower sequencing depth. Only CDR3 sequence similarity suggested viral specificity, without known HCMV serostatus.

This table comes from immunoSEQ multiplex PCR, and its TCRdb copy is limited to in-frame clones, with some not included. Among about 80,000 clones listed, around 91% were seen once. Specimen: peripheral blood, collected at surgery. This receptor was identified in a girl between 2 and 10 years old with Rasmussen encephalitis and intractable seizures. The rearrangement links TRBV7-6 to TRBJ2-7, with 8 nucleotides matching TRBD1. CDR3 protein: CASSLGTGSYEQYF. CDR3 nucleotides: TGTGCCAGCAGCTTAGGGACAGGGTCCTACGAGCAGTACTTC.